The entry below describes one TCR beta chain. Germline CDR1 reads DFQATT; CDR2 reads SNEGSKA (reference sequence). The trim removed 5 bases at V and 6 bases at J, leaving 12 bases unmatched. The CDR3 sequence is 14 residues long. Profiling of TCR beta VDJ combinations and CDR3 sequences used genomic DNA as template. Via MiXCR, TCRdb re-called the reads, giving one row per CDR3 protein. In the table there are 250,000 to 300,000 distinct CDR3 sequences, 45% to 65% of which are singletons. These data come from a study of CD8+CD57+ T cells in acquired aplastic anemia. Material for sequencing was sorted CD4+, CD8+, or CD8+CD57+ T cells (not recorded which) from PBMCs. V gene TRBV20-1 combines with J gene TRBJ2-7; 8 bases fit TRBD2. This clonotype originated in a human donor with severe aplastic anemia or a healthy control (not recorded which). CDR3 residues: CSAPIGTRGSEQYF. The CDR3 DNA reads as TGCAGTGCTCCCATCGGGACTAGGGGGAGCGAGCAGTACTTC.